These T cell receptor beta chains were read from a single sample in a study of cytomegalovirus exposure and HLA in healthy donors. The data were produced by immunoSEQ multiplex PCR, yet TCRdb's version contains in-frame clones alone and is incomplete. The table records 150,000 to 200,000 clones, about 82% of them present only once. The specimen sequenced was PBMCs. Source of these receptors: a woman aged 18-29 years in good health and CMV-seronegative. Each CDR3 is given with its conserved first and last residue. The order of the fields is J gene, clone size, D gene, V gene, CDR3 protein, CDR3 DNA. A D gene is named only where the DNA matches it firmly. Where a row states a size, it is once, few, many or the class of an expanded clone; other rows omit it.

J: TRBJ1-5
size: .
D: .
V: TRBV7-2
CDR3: CASSLVQGQPQHF
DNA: TGTGCCAGCAGCTTGGTACAGGGACAGCCCCAGCATTTT

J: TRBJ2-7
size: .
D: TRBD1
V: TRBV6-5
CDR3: CASSYSSGTGSREQYF
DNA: TGTGCCAGCAGTTACTCGTCCGGGACAGGGAGCCGCGAGCAGTACTTC

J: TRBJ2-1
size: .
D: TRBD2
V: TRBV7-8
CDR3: CASSPRGLAGSSSYNEQFF
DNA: TGTGCCAGCAGCCCTAGGGGACTAGCGGGGTCGAGCTCCTACAATGAGCAGTTCTTC

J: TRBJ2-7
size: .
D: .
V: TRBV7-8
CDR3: CASSLVDGLGRIFYF
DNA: TGTGCCAGCAGCTTAGTGGACGGACTCGGTAGGATCTTCTACTTC

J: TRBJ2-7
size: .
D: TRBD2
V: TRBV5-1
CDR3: CASSPRLASDEQYF
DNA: TGCGCCAGCAGTCCGAGACTAGCTTCCGACGAGCAGTACTTC

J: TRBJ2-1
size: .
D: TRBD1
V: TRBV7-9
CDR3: CATRSGQGDNEQFF
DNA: TGTGCCACCAGATCGGGACAGGGTGACAATGAGCAGTTCTTC

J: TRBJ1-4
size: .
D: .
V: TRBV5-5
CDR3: CASSFRSNLNEKLFF
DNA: TGTGCCAGCAGCTTTCGGTCGAACCTTAATGAAAAACTGTTTTTT

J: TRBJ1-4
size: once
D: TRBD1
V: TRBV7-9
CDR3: CASSLTGATNEKLFF
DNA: TGTGCCAGCAGCTTAACAGGGGCAACTAATGAAAAACTGTTTTTT

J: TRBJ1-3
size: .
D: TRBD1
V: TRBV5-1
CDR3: CASSLDRGRNTIYF
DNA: TGCGCCAGCAGCTTAGACAGGGGGCGAAACACCATATATTTT

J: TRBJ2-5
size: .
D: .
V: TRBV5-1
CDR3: CASRADGSETQYF
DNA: TGCGCCAGCAGGGCCGATGGTTCGGAGACCCAGTACTTC

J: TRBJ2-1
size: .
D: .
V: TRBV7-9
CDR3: CASSSILGGAYNEQFF
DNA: TGTGCCAGCAGCTCGATATTAGGGGGGGCCTACAATGAGCAGTTCTTC

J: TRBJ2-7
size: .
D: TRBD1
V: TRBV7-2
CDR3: CASSSDRESSYEQYF
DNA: TGTGCCAGCAGCTCGGACAGGGAGAGCTCCTACGAGCAGTACTTC

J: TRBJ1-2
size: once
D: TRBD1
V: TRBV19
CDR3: CASSPDGTAEYYGYTF
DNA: TGTGCCAGTAGCCCGGACGGGACAGCCGAATACTATGGCTACACCTTC

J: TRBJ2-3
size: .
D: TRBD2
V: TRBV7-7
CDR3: CASSPRLAGGADTQYF
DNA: TGTGCCAGCAGCCCCCGACTAGCGGGGGGGGCAGATACGCAGTATTTT

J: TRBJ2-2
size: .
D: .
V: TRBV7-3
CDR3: CASSSKNTGELFF
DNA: TGTGCCAGCAGCTCAAAGAACACCGGGGAGCTGTTTTTT

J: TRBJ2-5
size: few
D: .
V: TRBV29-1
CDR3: CSSGHQETQYF
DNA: TGCAGCAGCGGCCACCAAGAGACCCAGTACTTC

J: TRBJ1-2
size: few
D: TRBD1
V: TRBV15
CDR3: CATSRDMAGGGYGYTF
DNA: TGTGCCACCAGCAGAGATATGGCAGGGGGCGGCTATGGCTACACCTTC

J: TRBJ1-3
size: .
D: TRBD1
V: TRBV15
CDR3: CATSRKYRTGDPNGNTIYF
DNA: TGTGCCACCAGCAGAAAATACCGCACAGGGGACCCTAATGGAAACACCATATATTTT

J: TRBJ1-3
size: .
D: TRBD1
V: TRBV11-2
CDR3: CASSSLQGLGNTIYF
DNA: TGTGCCAGCAGCTCTCTACAGGGGCTGGGAAACACCATATATTTT

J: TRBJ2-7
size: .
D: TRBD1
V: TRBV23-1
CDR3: CASSQSPGQESSYEQYF
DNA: TGCGCCAGCAGTCAGTCTCCGGGACAGGAGAGCTCCTACGAGCAGTACTTC

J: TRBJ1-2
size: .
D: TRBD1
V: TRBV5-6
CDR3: CASSLGGQGSYGYTF
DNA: TGTGCCAGCAGCTTGGGGGGACAGGGTAGCTATGGCTACACCTTC

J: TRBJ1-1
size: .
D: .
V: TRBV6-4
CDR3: CARPRAGPLHMNTEAFF
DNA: TGTGCCAGACCGAGGGCAGGACCCCTTCATATGAACACTGAAGCTTTCTTT

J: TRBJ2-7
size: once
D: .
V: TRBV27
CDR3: CASSLEVGLARGREQYF
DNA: TGTGCCAGCAGTTTAGAGGTCGGGCTAGCCCGTGGGAGGGAGCAGTACTTC

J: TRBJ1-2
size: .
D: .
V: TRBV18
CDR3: CASSLRASSGEEDGYTF
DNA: TGTGCCAGCTCACTACGAGCCTCCAGCGGGGAGGAGGATGGCTACACCTTC

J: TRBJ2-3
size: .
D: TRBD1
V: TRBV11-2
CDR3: CASSSIRGRGTDTQYF
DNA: TGTGCCAGCAGCAGTATCAGGGGGCGAGGCACAGATACGCAGTATTTT

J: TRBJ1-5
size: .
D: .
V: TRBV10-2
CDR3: CASQVAGINQPQHF
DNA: TGCGCCAGTCAAGTAGCCGGAATCAATCAGCCCCAGCATTTT

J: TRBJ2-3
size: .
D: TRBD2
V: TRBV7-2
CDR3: CASSSASGGADTQYF
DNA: TGTGCCAGCAGCTCCGCTAGCGGGGGGGCGGATACGCAGTATTTT